This T cell receptor (beta chain) derives from a study of T cell repertoires in aging, cancer and after chemotherapy. For the study at large: Millions of TCR reads were in the whole dataset. Study-level findings and limits: Untreated cancer patients had significantly lower blood TCR diversity than age-matched healthy donors. Immunological memory after chemotherapy cannot be judged from the repertoire data.

In its sample, this clonotype is medium-sized. Its antigen is unknown. Amplification of TCR beta used genomic DNA extracted from peripheral blood. Trimming pared 0 bases from V and 4 bases from J, leaving 12 bases between. The CDR3 totals 14 residues. From germline, CDR1 is SQVTM and CDR2 ANQGSEA. Multiplex touch-down PCR with TRB-A/B primers amplified rearranged V-D-J TRB sequences. TCRdb used MiXCR to reprocess the multiplex PCR reads, holding one entry per CDR3 protein. This table holds 2,500 to 3,500 distinct CDR3 sequences, 30% to 40% found once. This receptor was taken from a human donor with a solid tumor. V usage is TRBV29-1 and J usage is TRBJ1-2; D is unclear. Sequencing was done on a sample of blood. CDR3 in amino acids: CSVEDRRVGYGYTF. CDR3 nucleotide sequence: TGCAGCGTTGAAGATCGTCGGGTCGGCTATGGCTACACCTTC.